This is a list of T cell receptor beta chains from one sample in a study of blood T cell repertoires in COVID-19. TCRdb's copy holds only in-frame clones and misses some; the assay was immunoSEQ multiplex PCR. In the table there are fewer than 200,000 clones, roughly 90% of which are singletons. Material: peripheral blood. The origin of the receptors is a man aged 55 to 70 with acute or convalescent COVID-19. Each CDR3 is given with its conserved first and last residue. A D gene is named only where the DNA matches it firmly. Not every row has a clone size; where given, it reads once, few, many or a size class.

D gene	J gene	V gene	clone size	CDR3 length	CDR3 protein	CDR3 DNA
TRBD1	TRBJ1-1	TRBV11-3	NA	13	CASSPDRGTEAFF	TGTGCCAGCAGCCCGGACAGGGGCACTGAAGCTTTCTTT
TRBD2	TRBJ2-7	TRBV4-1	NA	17	CASSPWAGGTPSYEQYF	TGCGCCAGCAGCCCCTGGGCGGGAGGAACTCCCTCCTACGAGCAGTACTTC
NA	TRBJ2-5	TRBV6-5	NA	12	CASSPRRETQYF	TGTGCCAGCAGTCCCCGCAGGGAGACCCAGTACTTC
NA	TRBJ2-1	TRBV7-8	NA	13	CASSLDPLSEQFF	TGTGCCAGCAGCTTAGATCCTCTTAGTGAGCAGTTCTTC
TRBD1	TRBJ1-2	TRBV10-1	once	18	CASSDSRLRDSYRSGYTF	TGCGCCAGCAGTGATTCGCGACTCAGGGACAGCTACCGTAGTGGCTACACCTTC
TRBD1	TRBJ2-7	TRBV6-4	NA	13	CASSKDRGYEQYF	TGTGCCAGCAGTAAGGACAGGGGCTACGAGCAGTACTTC
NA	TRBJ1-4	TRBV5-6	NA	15	CASSLGGNGNEKLFF	TGTGCCAGCAGCTTGGGCGGGAATGGTAATGAAAAACTGTTTTTT
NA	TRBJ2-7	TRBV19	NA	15	CASSLIGSIAYEQYF	TGTGCCAGTAGCCTAATCGGGTCTATTGCCTACGAGCAGTACTTC
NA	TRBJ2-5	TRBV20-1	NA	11	CSAGDIETQYF	TGCAGTGCTGGGGACATAGAGACCCAGTACTTC
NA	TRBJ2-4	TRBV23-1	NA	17	CASSHWGSGPAKNIQYF	TGCGCCAGCAGTCATTGGGGTAGCGGACCAGCCAAAAACATTCAGTACTTC
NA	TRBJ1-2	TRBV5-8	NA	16	CASRPGAVYPFYGYTF	TGTGCCAGCAGGCCTGGGGCAGTTTACCCTTTCTATGGCTACACCTTC
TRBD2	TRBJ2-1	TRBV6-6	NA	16	CASSYSSSGALNEQFF	TGTGCCAGCAGTTACTCATCGAGCGGGGCACTCAATGAGCAGTTCTTC
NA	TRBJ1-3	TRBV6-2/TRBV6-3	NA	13	CASSYISGNTIYF	TGTGCCAGCAGTTATATTTCCGGAAACACCATATATTTT
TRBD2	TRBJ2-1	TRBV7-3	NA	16	CASSLLAGFSGNEQFF	TGTGCCAGCAGCTTACTAGCGGGATTTTCAGGCAATGAGCAGTTCTTC
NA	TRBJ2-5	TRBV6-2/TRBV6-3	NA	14	CASSYSGARGTQYF	TGTGCCAGCAGTTACTCAGGGGCCCGTGGGACCCAGTACTTC
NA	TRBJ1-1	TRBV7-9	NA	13	CASSFKDSTEAFF	TGTGCCAGCAGCTTCAAGGACAGCACTGAAGCTTTCTTT
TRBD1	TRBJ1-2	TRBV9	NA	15	CASSVDTGGIHGYTF	TGTGCCAGCAGCGTAGATACAGGGGGAATCCATGGCTACACCTTC
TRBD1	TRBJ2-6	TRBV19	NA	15	CASRQGASGANVLTF	TGTGCCAGCCGACAGGGGGCCTCTGGGGCCAACGTCCTGACTTTC
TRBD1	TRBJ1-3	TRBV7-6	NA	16	CASSLYRGGSGNTIYF	TGTGCCAGCAGCTTATACAGGGGCGGCTCTGGAAACACCATATATTTT
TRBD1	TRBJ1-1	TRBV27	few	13	CASRPTGYTEAFF	TGTGCCAGCAGGCCGACAGGGTACACTGAAGCTTTCTTT
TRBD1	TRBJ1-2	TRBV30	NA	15	CAWSYKTGGKDGYTF	TGTGCCTGGAGTTACAAGACAGGGGGAAAGGATGGCTACACCTTC
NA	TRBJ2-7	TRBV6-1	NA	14	CASTGGKRSYEQYF	TGTGCCAGCACCGGAGGGAAAAGATCCTACGAGCAGTACTTC
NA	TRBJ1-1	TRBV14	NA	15	CASSQDRMRGTEAFF	TGTGCCAGCAGCCAAGACCGAATGAGAGGCACTGAAGCTTTCTTT
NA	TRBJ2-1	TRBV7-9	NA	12	CASSLVQGIQFF	TGTGCCAGCAGCTTAGTCCAGGGGATACAGTTCTTC
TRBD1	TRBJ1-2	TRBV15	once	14	CATNRDRVFYGYTF	TGTGCCACCAACCGGGACAGGGTTTTCTATGGCTACACCTTC
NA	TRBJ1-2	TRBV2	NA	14	CASSEGGPNYGYTF	TGTGCCAGCAGTGAAGGAGGGCCCAACTATGGCTACACCTTC
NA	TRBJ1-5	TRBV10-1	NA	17	CASNVTTGPVCNQPQHF	TGCGCCAGCAACGTTACTACAGGCCCCGTTTGCAATCAGCCCCAGCATTTT
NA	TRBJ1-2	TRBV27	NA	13	CASSDRGLYGYTF	TGTGCCAGCAGTGACCGGGGACTCTATGGCTACACCTTC
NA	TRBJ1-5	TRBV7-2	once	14	CASSHYGRNQPQHF	TGTGCCAGCAGCCACTATGGAAGAAATCAGCCCCAGCATTTT
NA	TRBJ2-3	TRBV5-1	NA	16	CASSLGIQRSTDTQYF	TGCGCCAGCAGCTTGGGAATCCAGCGGAGCACAGATACGCAGTATTTT
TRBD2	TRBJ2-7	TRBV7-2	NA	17	CASSWELAGGPGDEQYF	TGTGCCAGCAGCTGGGAGCTCGCGGGAGGGCCCGGGGACGAGCAGTACTTC
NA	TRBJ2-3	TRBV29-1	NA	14	CSVGRTAFADTQYF	TGCAGCGTCGGAAGGACAGCATTCGCGGATACGCAGTATTTT
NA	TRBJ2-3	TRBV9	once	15	CASSVAGGIADTQYF	TGTGCCAGCAGCGTAGCAGGCGGGATCGCAGATACGCAGTATTTT
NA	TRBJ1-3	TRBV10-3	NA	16	CAISESKAGGGNTIYF	TGTGCCATCAGTGAGTCAAAGGCAGGAGGAGGAAACACCATATATTTT
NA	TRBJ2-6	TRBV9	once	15	CASSVGSSGANVLTF	TGTGCCAGCAGCGTAGGGAGCTCTGGGGCCAACGTCCTGACTTTC
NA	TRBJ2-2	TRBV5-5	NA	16	CASSLFAGLNTGELFF	TGTGCCAGCAGCTTGTTCGCGGGCTTGAACACCGGGGAGCTGTTTTTT
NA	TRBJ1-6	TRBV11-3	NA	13	CASSSRGNSPLHF	TGTGCCAGCAGCTCCAGGGGAAATTCACCCCTCCACTTT
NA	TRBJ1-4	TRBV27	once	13	CASRPTVEEKLFF	TGTGCCAGCAGACCCACGGTGGAGGAAAAACTGTTTTTT
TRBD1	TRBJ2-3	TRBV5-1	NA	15	CASSSGQGGADTQYF	TGCGCCAGCAGCTCTGGACAGGGAGGCGCAGATACGCAGTATTTT
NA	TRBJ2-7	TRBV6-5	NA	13	CASNRGGHYEQYF	TGTGCCAGCAACCGAGGGGGTCACTACGAGCAGTACTTC
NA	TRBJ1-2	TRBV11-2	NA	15	CASSNRVRANYGYTF	TGTGCCAGCAGCAACAGGGTCAGAGCTAACTATGGCTACACCTTC
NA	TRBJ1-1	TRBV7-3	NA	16	CASSLTASGVATEAFF	TGTGCCAGCAGCTTAACCGCCTCAGGGGTGGCCACTGAAGCTTTCTTT
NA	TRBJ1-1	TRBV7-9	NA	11	CASSPVLEAFF	TGTGCCAGCAGCCCCGTCCTTGAAGCTTTCTTT
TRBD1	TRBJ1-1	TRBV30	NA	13	CAWRGQGRTEAFF	TGTGCCTGGAGAGGACAGGGACGAACTGAAGCTTTCTTT
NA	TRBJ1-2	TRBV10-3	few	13	CAISEGAPFGYTF	TGTGCCATCAGTGAAGGGGCCCCCTTTGGCTACACCTTC
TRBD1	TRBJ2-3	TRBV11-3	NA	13	CASSLGQTDTQYF	TGTGCCAGCAGCTTGGGACAGACAGATACGCAGTATTTT
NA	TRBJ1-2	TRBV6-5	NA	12	CASRRQDYGYTF	TGTGCCAGCAGGAGACAGGATTATGGCTACACCTTC
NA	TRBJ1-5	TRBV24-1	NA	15	CATSPGVFGNQPQHF	TGTGCCACCAGTCCAGGGGTGTTTGGCAATCAGCCCCAGCATTTT
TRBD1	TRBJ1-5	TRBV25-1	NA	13	CASRGQGNQPQHF	TGTGCCAGCAGAGGACAGGGCAATCAGCCCCAGCATTTT
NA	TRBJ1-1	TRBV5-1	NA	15	CASSLASGMNTEAFF	TGCGCCAGCAGCTTGGCTTCAGGGATGAACACTGAAGCTTTCTTT
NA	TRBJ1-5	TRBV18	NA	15	CASSSQGTSNQPQHF	TGTGCCAGCTCTTCTCAGGGAACTAGCAATCAGCCCCAGCATTTT
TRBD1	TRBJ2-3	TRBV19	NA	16	CASSIGGQGVADTQYF	TGTGCCAGTAGTATCGGAGGACAGGGGGTCGCAGATACGCAGTATTTT
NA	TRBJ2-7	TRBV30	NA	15	CAWSGVSGKSYEQYF	TGTGCCTGGAGTGGGGTTAGCGGCAAATCCTACGAGCAGTACTTC
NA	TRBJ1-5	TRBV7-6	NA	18	CASSLALELVQGDQPQHF	TGTGCCAGCAGCTTAGCTCTCGAACTTGTACAGGGAGATCAGCCCCAGCATTTT
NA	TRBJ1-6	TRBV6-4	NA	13	CASSDVQGSPLHF	TGTGCCAGCAGTGACGTGCAGGGTTCACCCCTCCACTTT
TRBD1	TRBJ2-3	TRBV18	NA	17	CARDKQGAESGTDTQYF	TGTGCCAGGGATAAACAGGGGGCGGAATCGGGCACAGATACGCAGTATTTT
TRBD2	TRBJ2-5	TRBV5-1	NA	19	CASSSTLAGGPKYQETQYF	TGCGCCAGCAGCTCGACTCTAGCGGGAGGGCCAAAGTACCAAGAGACCCAGTACTTC
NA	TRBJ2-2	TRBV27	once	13	CASSSGGTGELFF	TGTGCCAGCAGTTCCGGGGGAACCGGGGAGCTGTTTTTT
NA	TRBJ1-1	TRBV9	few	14	CASSPVGGHTEAFF	TGTGCCAGCAGCCCCGTTGGGGGCCACACTGAAGCTTTCTTT
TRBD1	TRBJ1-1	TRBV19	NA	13	CASKVTGDTEAFF	TGTGCCAGTAAGGTGACAGGGGACACTGAAGCTTTCTTT